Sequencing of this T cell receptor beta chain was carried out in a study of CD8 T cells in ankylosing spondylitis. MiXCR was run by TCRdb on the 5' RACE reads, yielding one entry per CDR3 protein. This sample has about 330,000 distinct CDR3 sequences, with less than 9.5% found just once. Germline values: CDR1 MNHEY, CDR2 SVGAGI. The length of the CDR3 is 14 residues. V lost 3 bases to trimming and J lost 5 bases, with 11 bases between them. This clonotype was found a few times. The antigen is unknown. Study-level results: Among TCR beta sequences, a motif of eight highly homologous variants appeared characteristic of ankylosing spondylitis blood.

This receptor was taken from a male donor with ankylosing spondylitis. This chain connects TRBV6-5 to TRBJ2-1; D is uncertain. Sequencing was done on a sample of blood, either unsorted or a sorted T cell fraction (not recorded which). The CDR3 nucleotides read TGTGCCAGCAGTTATGCATTATTCGACAATGAGCAGTTCTTC. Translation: CASSYALFDNEQFF.